The clone carrying this T cell receptor (beta chain) appeared once. The assay was carried out at the deep level. The repertoire was sequenced with immunoSEQ multiplex PCR; TCRdb's copy has only in-frame clones and lacks some. The table has some 1.5 million clones, roughly 96% seen once; the top ten hold approximately 1.1%. This entry belongs to a study of shared clonotypes between healthy human individuals. Study information: Every donor yielded three CD4 naive, three CD4 memory, two CD8 naive and one CD8 memory plate.

Trimming stripped 6 bases from V and 3 bases from J, with 15 bases between. CDR3 length: 14 amino acids. From germline, CDR1 is SGHDN and CDR2 FVKESK. Sequencing was done on a sample of naive CD4+ T cells sorted from blood. Noted subset: CD45RA+ positively selected. This chain connects TRBV14 to TRBJ2-7; D not certain. This sequence was found in a man in his thirties or forties in good health. In nucleotides, the CDR3 is TGTGCCAGCAGACCGACAAGCTTACACTACGAGCAGTACTTC. Translating gives CASRPTSLHYEQYF.